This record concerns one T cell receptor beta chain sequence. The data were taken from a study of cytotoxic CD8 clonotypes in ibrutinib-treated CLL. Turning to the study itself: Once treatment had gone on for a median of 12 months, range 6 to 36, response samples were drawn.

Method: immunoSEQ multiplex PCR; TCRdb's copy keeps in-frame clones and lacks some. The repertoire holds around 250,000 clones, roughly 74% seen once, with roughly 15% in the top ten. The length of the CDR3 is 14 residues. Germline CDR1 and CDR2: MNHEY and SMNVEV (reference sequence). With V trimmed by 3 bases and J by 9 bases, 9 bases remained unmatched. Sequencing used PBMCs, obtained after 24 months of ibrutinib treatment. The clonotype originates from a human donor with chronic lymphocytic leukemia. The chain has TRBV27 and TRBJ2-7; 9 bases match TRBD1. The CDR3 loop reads CASSLGTGYSGQYF. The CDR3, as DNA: TGTGCCAGCAGTTTGGGGACAGGGTATTCGGGGCAGTACTTC.